This record looks at one TCR beta chain sequence and its context. The sample comes from a study of long-term antiretroviral therapy in people with HIV. The assay, immunoSEQ v3.0, was run at survey level. TCRdb's copy holds only in-frame clones and misses some; the assay was immunoSEQ multiplex PCR. The sample carries tens of thousands of clones, under 80% recorded once. The CDR3 length is 16 residues. V shed 0 bases, J shed 2 bases, and the junction held 0 bases outside the gene matches. The germline V gene has CDR1 MGHRA and CDR2 YSYEKL. This sequence was found in a woman aged 40-49 years with HIV. Source: unsorted PBMCs, taken 0.5 years after starting antiretroviral therapy. The chain links TRBV4-1 to TRBJ2-5; 13 positions agree with TRBD2. DNA of the CDR3: TGCGCCAGCAGCCAAGAGGGACTAGCGGGGCAAGAGACCCAGTACTTC. Its protein is CASSQEGLAGQETQYF.